Listed here are 15 T cell receptor beta chains from one sample, sequenced in a study of CD8+CD57+ T cells in acquired aplastic anemia. Template material for TCR beta VDJ and CDR3 profiling consisted of genomic DNA. TCRdb recomputed calls from the reads with MiXCR, one row per CDR3 protein. Of around 180,000 distinct CDR3 sequences in the sample, roughly 64% were seen once. Sequenced sample: sorted CD4+, CD8+, or CD8+CD57+ T cells (not recorded which) from PBMCs. These receptors were obtained from a human donor with severe aplastic anemia or a healthy control (not recorded which).

This clonotype has a single count. DNA for the CDR3: TGTGCCAGCAGCTTAGTTAATCCGAGGGCCACGGTCTCCTACGAGCAGTACTTC. Amino acid sequence: CASSLVNPRATVSYEQYF. This chain links TRBV7-9 with TRBJ2-7; the D gene is possibly TRBD2 (5 bases). The CDR3 is 18 amino acids. The V end lost 1 base, the J end lost 0 bases, and 19 bases lay between the germline ends. CDR1 and CDR2 from the germline V gene are SEHNR and FQNEAQ (reference sequence).

The V call is TRBV29-1, the J call TRBJ1-4, with D uncertain. V was clipped by 4 bases and J by 5 bases, with 14 bases between them. The CDR3 runs to 14 residues. Germline V gives CDR1 SQVTM, CDR2 ANQGSEA. The CDR3 sequence is CSVARTNPNEKLFF. The CDR3 nucleotides are TGCAGCGTTGCACGGACCAACCCCAATGAAAAACTGTTTTTT.

The V and J genes are TRBV7-2 and TRBJ2-3; the match to TRBD2 covers 8 bases. Germline values: CDR1 SGHTA, CDR2 FQGNSA. V was pared by 4 bases and J by 2 bases, with 5 bases of the junction left unmatched. The CDR3 extends over 15 amino acids. CDR3 region: CASSYDSGDTDTQYF. The CDR3 DNA reads TGTGCCAGCAGCTACGATAGCGGGGACACAGATACGCAGTATTTT.

The J gene is TRBJ2-3, the V gene TRBV15; D unclear. Trimming stripped 1 base from V and 7 bases from J, with 12 bases between. Germline V gives CDR1 LNHNV, CDR2 YYDKDF (reference sequence). The CDR3 has 14 amino acids. DNA for the CDR3: TGTGCCACCAGCAGAGTAACAGCACCGTATACGCAGTATTTT. Encoded protein: CATSRVTAPYTQYF.

Only a few counts were recorded for this clonotype. The chain is built from TRBV29-1 and TRBJ2-7; 10 nucleotides line up with TRBD1. Trimming cost V 5 bases and J 5 bases; bases outside gene matches: 6. From germline, CDR1 is SQVTM and CDR2 ANQGSEA. The CDR3 is 13 residues long. The CDR3 bases are TGCAGCGTTTCCGGGACAGGGGTCCACGAGCAGTACTTC. Translated, it gives CSVSGTGVHEQYF.

This clonotype was observed a handful of times. This rearrangement joins TRBV5-1 to TRBJ2-7; D may match TRBD1 or TRBD2 (5 bases each). Looked up from germline, CDR1 is SGHRS and CDR2 is YFSETQ. V was pared by 5 bases and J by 5 bases, with 20 bases between. This CDR3 spans 15 amino acids. The CDR3 reads CASSTPGGANDEQYF. CDR3 coding DNA: TGCGCCAGCAGTACTCCTGGGGGAGCGAATGACGAGCAGTACTTC.

This clonotype was detected only once. This chain uses TRBV9 with TRBJ2-2; D is perhaps TRBD2 (6 bases). The CDR3 length is 15 residues. Trimming removed 2 bases from V and 0 bases from J, with 8 bases in between. Germline values: CDR1 SGDLS, CDR2 YYNGEE. CDR3 loop: CASSVSGTNTGELFF. The CDR3 DNA reads TGTGCCAGCAGCGTTAGCGGCACGAACACCGGGGAGCTGTTTTTT.

As regards this clonotype: Since a much larger clone is just one base distant, this may be a read error. The chain recombines TRBV4-2 with TRBJ2-7; D is perhaps TRBD2 (5 bases). The CDR3 covers 17 residues. CDR1 and CDR2 from the germline V gene are LGHNA and YNFKEQ. CDR3 loop: CASSQEGGGVILYGQYF. CDR3 sequence (DNA): TGTGCCAGCAGCCAAGAAGGAGGCGGAGTCATCCTCTACGGGCAGTACTTC.

As concerns this clonotype: One junction end does not reproduce the germline sequence, and a read error may be involved. The chain employs TRBV29-1 and TRBJ1-2; TRBD1 matches at 10 bases. The CDR3 extends over 11 amino acids. Germline V CDR1 and CDR2: SQVTM, ANQGSEA. CDR3 protein: CSVEPGQGTAF. DNA of the CDR3: TGCAGCGTTGAACCGGGACAGGGGACAGCCTTC.

V usage is TRBV24-1 and J usage is TRBJ1-5; 7 nucleotides align to TRBD1. Trimming at V came to 3 bases and at J to 5 bases, leaving 3 bases not matched to a gene. CDR3 length: 14 amino acids. From germline, CDR1 is KGHDR and CDR2 SFDVKD. The CDR3 region is CATSDQGQHQPQHF. DNA of the CDR3: TGTGCCACCAGTGATCAGGGACAGCATCAGCCCCAGCATTTT.

The J gene is TRBJ2-1, the V gene TRBV20-1, with D tentatively TRBD2 (7 bases). Germline CDR1 is DFQATT and CDR2 is SNEGSKA (reference sequence). V dropped 6 bases and J dropped 5 bases, with 17 bases sitting between them. The length of the CDR3 is 14 residues. The CDR3 DNA reads as TGCAGTGCCCGTGGAGGGGGGGCGAACAATGAGCAGTTCTTC. Translated, it gives CSARGGGANNEQFF.

This rearrangement joins TRBV29-1 to TRBJ2-3; D unresolved. This CDR3 contains 14 residues. Trimming removed 4 bases from V and 2 bases from J, with 13 bases in between. Germline V lookup: CDR1 SQVTM, CDR2 ANQGSEA. The CDR3: CSVGANNPTDTQYF. The CDR3 DNA follows: TGCAGCGTTGGGGCGAATAACCCCACAGATACGCAGTATTTT.

This clonotype was counted ten times or more. This sequence joins TRBV6-2 or TRBV6-3 and TRBJ1-5; 9 bases are a match to TRBD1. The CDR3 is 17 residues long. V shed 0 bases and J 4 bases; nucleotides not matched to a gene: 7. Per the germline V gene, CDR1 is MNHEY and CDR2 is SVGEGT. The CDR3 reads CASSYSGQGNWNQPQHF. The DNA for the CDR3 is TGTGCCAGCAGTTACTCGGGACAGGGCAACTGGAATCAGCCCCAGCATTTT.

The chain joins TRBV19 to TRBJ1-2; D remains ambiguous. V dropped 1 base and J dropped 7 bases, with 7 bases sitting between them. This CDR3 contains 12 residues. Germline V CDR1 and CDR2: LNHDA, SQIVND (reference sequence). CDR3 sequence (DNA): TGTGCCAGTAGTATAGTGTCCGGTGGCTACACCTTC. Translated: CASSIVSGGYTF.

This clonotype has at least ten counts. The rearrangement joins TRBV6-5 to TRBJ1-1; no definite D call. Germline V gene lookup returns CDR1 MNHEY and CDR2 SVGAGI. Trimming left V 2 bases short and J 4 bases short, with 8 bases between. The CDR3 is 13 residues long. DNA of the CDR3: TGTGCCAGCAGTTACAATCTGGGCACTGAAGCTTTCTTT. Protein sequence: CASSYNLGTEAFF.